This TCR beta chain was captured by sequencing in a study of siplizumab effects on memory and regulatory T cells. Study observations and caveats: Poor capture below about 10^-5 frequency left most alloreactive clones unmapped to unstimulated subsets. The drug siplizumab significantly decreased the alloreactive sequences that could be traced to unstimulated CD4+ memory cells. Tregs that proliferated in siplizumab cultures did not have their suppressive function confirmed.

Sequencing was performed with immunoSEQ multiplex PCR; in TCRdb, only in-frame clones are kept and a portion is missing. The sample consists of roughly 93,000 clones, just under 95% of them appearing once. This clone was seen once. The antigen remains unidentified. The CDR3 spans 15 residues. V was shortened by 3 bases and J by 2 bases, with 14 bases between the two germline ends. Germline-derived CDR1 and CDR2 are MNHEY and SVGAGI. This chain uses TRBV6-5 with TRBJ2-7, with D perhaps matching TRBD2 (5 bases). The specimen sequenced was non-Treg CD4+ T cells sorted from blood. The receptor was isolated from a human donor in good health. CDR3 coding DNA: TGTGCCAGCAGTTATAATCAAGCGGTGACCTACGAGCAGTACTTC. Translating it yields CASSYNQAVTYEQYF.